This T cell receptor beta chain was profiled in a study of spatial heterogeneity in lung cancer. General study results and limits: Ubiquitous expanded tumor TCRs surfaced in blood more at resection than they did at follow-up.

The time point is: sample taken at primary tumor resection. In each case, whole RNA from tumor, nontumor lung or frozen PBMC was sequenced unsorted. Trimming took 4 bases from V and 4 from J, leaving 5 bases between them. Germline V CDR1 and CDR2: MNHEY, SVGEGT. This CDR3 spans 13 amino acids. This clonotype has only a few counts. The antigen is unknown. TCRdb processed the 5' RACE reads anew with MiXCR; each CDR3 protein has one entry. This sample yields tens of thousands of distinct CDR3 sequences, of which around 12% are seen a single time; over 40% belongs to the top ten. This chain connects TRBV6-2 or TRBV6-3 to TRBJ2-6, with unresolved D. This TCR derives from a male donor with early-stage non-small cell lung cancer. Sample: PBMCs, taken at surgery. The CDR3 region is CASSFGGANVLTF. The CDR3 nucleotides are TGTGCCAGCAGTTTTGGCGGGGCCAACGTCCTGACTTTC.